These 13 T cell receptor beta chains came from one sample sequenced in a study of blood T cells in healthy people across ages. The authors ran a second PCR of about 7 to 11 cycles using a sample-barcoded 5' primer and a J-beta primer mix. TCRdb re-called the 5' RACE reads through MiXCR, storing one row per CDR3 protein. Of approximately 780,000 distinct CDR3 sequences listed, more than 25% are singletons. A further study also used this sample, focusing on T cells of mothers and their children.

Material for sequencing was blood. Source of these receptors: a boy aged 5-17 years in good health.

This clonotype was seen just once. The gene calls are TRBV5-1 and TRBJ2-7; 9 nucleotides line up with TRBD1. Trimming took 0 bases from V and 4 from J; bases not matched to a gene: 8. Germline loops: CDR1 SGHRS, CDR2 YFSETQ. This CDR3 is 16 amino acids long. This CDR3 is CASSLAGTGIVYEQYF. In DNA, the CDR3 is TGCGCCAGCAGCTTGGCCGGGACAGGGATCGTGTACGAGCAGTACTTC.

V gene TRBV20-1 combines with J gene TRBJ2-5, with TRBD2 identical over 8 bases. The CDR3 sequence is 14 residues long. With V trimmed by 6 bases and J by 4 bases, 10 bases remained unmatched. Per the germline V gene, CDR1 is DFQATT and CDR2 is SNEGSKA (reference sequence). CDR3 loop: CSATPGLEGETQYF. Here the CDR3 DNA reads TGCAGTGCCACCCCGGGACTAGAGGGAGAGACCCAGTACTTC.

The CDR3 sequence: CSANRQLTDTQYF. The CDR3 DNA reads TGCAGTGCTAATCGGCAGTTGACAGATACGCAGTATTTT. This sequence joins TRBV20-1 and TRBJ2-3, with D unclear. This CDR3 spans 13 amino acids. The V end was cut by 4 bases, the J end by 3 bases, with 11 bases between. Germline-derived CDR1 and CDR2 are DFQATT and SNEGSKA (reference sequence).

In DNA form, the CDR3 reads TGTGCCAGCAGCCAGCGGACCCCAAACACCGGGGAGCTGTTTTTT. This codes for CASSQRTPNTGELFF. The rearrangement uses TRBV14 and TRBJ2-2, with no clear D. Germline CDR1 SGHDN, CDR2 FVKESK. The germline V and J ends were trimmed by 3 bases and 2 bases, with 10 bases remaining between them. There are 15 residues in the CDR3.

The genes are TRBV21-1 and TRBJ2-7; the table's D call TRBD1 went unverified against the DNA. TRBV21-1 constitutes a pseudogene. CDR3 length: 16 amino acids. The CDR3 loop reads CASSKGVRAEVYEQYF. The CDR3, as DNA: TGTGCCAGCAGCAAAGGAGTTCGGGCGGAGGTATACGAGCAGTACTTC.

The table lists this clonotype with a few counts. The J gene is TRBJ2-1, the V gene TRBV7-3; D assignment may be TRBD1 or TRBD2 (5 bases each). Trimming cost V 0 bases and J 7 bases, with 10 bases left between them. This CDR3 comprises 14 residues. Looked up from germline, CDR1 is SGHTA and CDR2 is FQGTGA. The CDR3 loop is CASSLTGRMNEQFF. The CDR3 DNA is TGTGCCAGCAGCTTAACGGGACGGATGAATGAGCAGTTCTTC.

As DNA, the CDR3 is TGTGCCAGCCGAGTGTCCCAAGAGACCCAGTACTTC. Protein sequence: CASRVSQETQYF. The rearrangement uses TRBV12-3 or TRBV12-4 and TRBJ2-5; D unclear. The CDR3 has 12 amino acids. V was pared by 8 bases and J by 1 base, with 8 bases between.

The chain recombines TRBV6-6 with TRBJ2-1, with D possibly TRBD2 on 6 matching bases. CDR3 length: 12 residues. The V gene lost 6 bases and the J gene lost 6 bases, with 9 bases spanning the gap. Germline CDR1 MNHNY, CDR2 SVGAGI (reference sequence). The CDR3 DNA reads TGTGCCAGCAGCATTAGCGGCAATGAGCAGTTCTTC. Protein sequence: CASSISGNEQFF.

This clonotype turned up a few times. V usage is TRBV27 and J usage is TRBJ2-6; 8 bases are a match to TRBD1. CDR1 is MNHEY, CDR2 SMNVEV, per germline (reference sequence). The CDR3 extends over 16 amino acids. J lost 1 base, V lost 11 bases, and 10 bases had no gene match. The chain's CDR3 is CASRAGGYSGANVLTF. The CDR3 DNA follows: TGTGCCTCAAGGGCAGGGGGCTATTCTGGGGCCAACGTCCTGACTTTC.

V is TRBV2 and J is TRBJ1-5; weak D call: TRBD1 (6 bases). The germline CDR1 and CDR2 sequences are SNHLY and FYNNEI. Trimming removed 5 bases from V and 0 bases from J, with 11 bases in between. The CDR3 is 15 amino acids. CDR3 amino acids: CASSPDSRSNQPQHF. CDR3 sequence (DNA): TGTGCCAGCAGTCCGGACAGCCGTAGCAATCAGCCCCAGCATTTT. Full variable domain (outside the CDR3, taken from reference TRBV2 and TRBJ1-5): EPEVTQTPSHQVTQMGQEVILRCVPISNHLYFYWYRQILGQKVEFLVSFYNNEISEKSEIFDDQFSVERPDGSNFTLKIRSTKLEDSAMYFCASSPDSRSNQPQHFGDGTRLSIL.

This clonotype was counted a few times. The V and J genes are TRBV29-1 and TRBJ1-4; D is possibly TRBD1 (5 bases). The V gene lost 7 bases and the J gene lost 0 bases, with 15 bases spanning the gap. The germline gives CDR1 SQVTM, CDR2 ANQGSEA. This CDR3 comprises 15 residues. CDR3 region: CSEPRQGATNEKLFF. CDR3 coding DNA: TGCAGCGAGCCCCGGCAGGGAGCAACTAATGAAAAACTGTTTTTT. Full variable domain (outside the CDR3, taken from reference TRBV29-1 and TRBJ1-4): SAVISQKPSRDICQRGTSLTIQCQVDSQVTMMFWYRQQPGQSLTLIATANQGSEATYESGFVIDKFPISRPNLTFSTLTVSNMSPEDSSIYLCSEPRQGATNEKLFFGSGTQLSVL.

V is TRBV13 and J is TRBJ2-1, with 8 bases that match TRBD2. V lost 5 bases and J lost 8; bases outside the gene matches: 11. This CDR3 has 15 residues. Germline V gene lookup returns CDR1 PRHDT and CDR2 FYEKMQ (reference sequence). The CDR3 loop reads CASSQGSGSYDEQFF. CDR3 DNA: TGTGCCAGCAGCCAGGGAAGCGGGAGTTACGATGAGCAGTTCTTC.

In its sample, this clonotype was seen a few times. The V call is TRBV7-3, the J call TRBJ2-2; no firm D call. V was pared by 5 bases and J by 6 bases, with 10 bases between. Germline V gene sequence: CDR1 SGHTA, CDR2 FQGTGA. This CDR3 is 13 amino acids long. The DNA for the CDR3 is TGTGCCAGCAGCCTCCCAGGTTCCGGGGAGCTGTTTTTT. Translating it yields CASSLPGSGELFF.